These T cell receptor beta chains were read from a single sample in a study of cytomegalovirus exposure and HLA in healthy donors. Libraries were prepared by immunoSEQ multiplex PCR; TCRdb keeps only in-frame clonotypes and omits some of them. Of around 94,000 clones listed, less than 85% were seen once; the top ten hold under 2.5%. What was sequenced was PBMCs. The source of these receptors is a man younger than 30 in good health and CMV-seronegative. CDR3s include the opening cysteine and the closing phenylalanine or tryptophan. Fields, in order: CDR3 protein, V gene.

CASSQDPRGRGGSNTGELFF | TRBV4-1
CASRARQGPYEQYF | TRBV5-1
CASSVATREGGNEQYF | TRBV9
CASSPTTISYEQYF | TRBV4-1
CASSETGYSNQPQHF | TRBV6-4
CASSDQGVGTDTQYF | TRBV2
CASSVGDRVGYGYTF | TRBV9
CATSRDVGHANRLNTEAFF | TRBV15
CASSYSGQRTYEQYF | TRBV6-6
CASISRGRFSTDTQYF | TRBV19
CASSEASGSSYEQYF | TRBV6-1
CASSSYGTGSYGYTF | TRBV27
CASSIYRVGYGYTF | TRBV7-9
CASSRQGNSGNTIYF | TRBV6-1
CASPAGQVTYEQYF | TRBV6-1
CSVVVAGVTDTQYF | TRBV29-1
CAWSPQVGYGYTF | TRBV30
CASSSTGVGTEAFF | TRBV28
CASTTGSTYEQYF | TRBV6-1
CASSPQRYTEAFF | TRBV7-2
CATRAEADRVTGELFF | TRBV5-1
CASSLGTGGTEAFF | TRBV5-1
CASSGAGRTEAFF | TRBV10-2
CASSIPGTGYTEAFF | TRBV6-5
CASSLRGSYEQYF | TRBV5-1
CASSPHPPGGTGELFF | TRBV5-1
CASSHPVGGLGEYGYTF | TRBV4-1
CASSSPFGGQGNSEQFF | TRBV7-2
CASSQGAGEQYF | TRBV4-1
CASSTYGQGNTEAFF | TRBV7-9
CASSRGHSYEQYF | TRBV7-8
CASSQGQNSNQPQHF | TRBV4-1
CASSKTSGANTGELFF | TRBV7-9
CASSEMRGGMTFF | TRBV25-1
CASTASGTAMVNYGYTF | TRBV9
CASSLTGVSRNQPQHF | TRBV28
CASSWTGVNTEAFF | TRBV5-8
CASSSDRYGYTF | TRBV2
CASSYEPGNTEAFF | TRBV6-5
CASSPGLAPTGELFF | TRBV6-6
CASSFLQGVGYTF | TRBV7-8
CSVEGGQGNTEAFF | TRBV29-1
CASSIGRGQAFF | TRBV19
CASSSPTGITEAFF | TRBV7-7
CASTSGTYEQYF | TRBV28
CASSAGQGISPLHF | TRBV9
CASSLSHLRGRITEAFF | TRBV27
CASAYRENTEAFF | TRBV5-1
CASGRGTGGGGYTF | TRBV27
CASSSLGGRTTEAFF | TRBV27
CASREQVSLTPGSNSPLHF | TRBV27
CASRTPAQYGYTF | TRBV6-1
CASSPGLPGRNRVPYEQYF | TRBV7-9
CASSPGQGSYEQYF | TRBV18
CASSQVAGNYGYTF | TRBV4-1